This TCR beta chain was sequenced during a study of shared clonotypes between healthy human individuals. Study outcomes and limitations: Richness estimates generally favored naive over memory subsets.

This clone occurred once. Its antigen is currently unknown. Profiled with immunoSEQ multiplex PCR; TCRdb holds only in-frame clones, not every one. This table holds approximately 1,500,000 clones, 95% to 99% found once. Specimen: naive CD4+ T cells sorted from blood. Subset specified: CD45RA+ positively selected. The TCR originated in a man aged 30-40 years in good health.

The CDR3 DNA reads as TGCGCCAGCAGCCAAGATCGAACTAGCGGGGCCCAGGAGCAGTACTTC. It translates to CASSQDRTSGAQEQYF. V gene TRBV4-1 combines with J gene TRBJ2-7; 10 positions agree with TRBD2. Germline CDR1 reads MGHRA; CDR2 reads YSYEKL. Germline trimming cut 0 bases from V and 7 bases from J; bases unmatched to any gene: 9. The CDR3 has 16 residues.